The 6 T cell receptor beta chains listed next were all sequenced from one sample in a study of cytomegalovirus exposure and HLA in healthy donors. The study ran its PCR with 60 Vbeta and 13 Jbeta primers. Sequencing was performed with immunoSEQ multiplex PCR; in TCRdb, only in-frame clones are kept and a portion is missing. The sample shows about 120,000 clones, around 80% of them seen only once. Sequencing input: PBMCs. These receptors were obtained from a woman aged 35 to 49 in good health and CMV-seropositive.

In its sample, this clone was seen a few times. V and J are TRBV11-2 and TRBJ2-1; D is possibly TRBD1 (5 bases). With 1 base removed from V and 7 bases from J, the gap between germline ends came to 8 bases. This CDR3 has 13 amino acids. Germline CDR1 reads SGHAT; CDR2 reads FQNNGV. DNA for the CDR3: TGTGCCAGCAGCTTAGGCAGGGTGAATGAGCAGTTCTTC. Residues: CASSLGRVNEQFF.

The J gene is TRBJ2-1, the V gene TRBV12-2; whether TRBD1, the table's D call, matches the DNA was not checked. TRBV12-2 has pseudogene status. The CDR3 is 17 residues long. Here the CDR3 DNA reads TGTGCAAGTCGCTTACGAAGGGGGACAGGGTACGACAATGAGCAGTTCTTC. Protein product: CASRLRRGTGYDNEQFF.

The chain couples TRBV11-2 to TRBJ2-7, with 10 bases lining up with TRBD1. From germline, CDR1 is SGHAT and CDR2 FQNNGV. The CDR3 runs 16 residues. The V gene end was trimmed by 0 bases and the J gene end by 9 bases; junction bases not matched to a gene: 11. DNA of the CDR3: TGTGCCAGCAGCTTAGATCGCAGGGACAGGGGAGGTGGGCAGTACTTC. Amino acids: CASSLDRRDRGGGQYF.

J is TRBJ2-4 and V is TRBV6-5, with a possible D match to TRBD1 (6 bases). Germline V lookup: CDR1 MNHEY, CDR2 SVGAGI. CDR3 length equals 15 residues. Trimming removed 6 bases from V and 0 bases from J, with 12 bases in between. As DNA, the CDR3 is TGTGCCAGCAGGTTGGACAGTCTAGCCAAAAACATTCAGTACTTC. Translating gives CASRLDSLAKNIQYF.

The J gene is TRBJ2-7, the V gene TRBV10-3; 8 bases agree with TRBD2. CDR3 size: 13 residues. Trimming removed 4 bases from V and 7 bases from J; junction bases left unmatched: 6. In germline, CDR1 is ENHRY, CDR2 SYGVKD. DNA for the CDR3: TGTGCCATCAGTGGGACTAGCCGGAGAGAGCAGTACTTC. It encodes CAISGTSRREQYF.

V and J are TRBV7-9 and TRBJ2-2; D is perhaps TRBD1 (6 bases). V dropped 6 bases and J dropped 3 bases, with 17 bases sitting between them. The CDR3 runs to 16 residues. Germline loops: CDR1 SEHNR, CDR2 FQNEAQ (reference sequence). The CDR3 spells CASRKPGSGDTGELFF. The CDR3 DNA sequence: TGTGCCAGCAGGAAACCCGGGTCAGGGGACACCGGGGAGCTGTTTTTT.